This T cell receptor beta chain originates from a study of cytomegalovirus exposure and HLA in healthy donors. Germline-derived CDR1 and CDR2 are SQVTM and ANQGSEA. The CDR3 runs to 12 residues. The ends were cut back, 3 bases at V and 4 bases at J, with 10 bases in the middle. A note on this clone: At the DNA level, this CDR3 is encoded by other sequences in the same sample as well.

The PCR ran on 60 Vbeta and 13 Jbeta primers. Assay: immunoSEQ multiplex PCR; the TCRdb copy retains only in-frame clones and omits some. This sample yields hundreds of thousands of clones, of which approximately 84% are seen a single time; around 0.22% belongs to the top ten. The source of this sequence is a girl aged 2 to 9 in good health and CMV-seronegative. The chain carries TRBV29-1 and TRBJ2-7; D is ambiguous. What was sequenced was PBMCs. The CDR3 region is CSVEERGYEQYF. CDR3 sequence (DNA): TGCAGCGTTGAGGAGCGCGGTTACGAGCAGTACTTC.